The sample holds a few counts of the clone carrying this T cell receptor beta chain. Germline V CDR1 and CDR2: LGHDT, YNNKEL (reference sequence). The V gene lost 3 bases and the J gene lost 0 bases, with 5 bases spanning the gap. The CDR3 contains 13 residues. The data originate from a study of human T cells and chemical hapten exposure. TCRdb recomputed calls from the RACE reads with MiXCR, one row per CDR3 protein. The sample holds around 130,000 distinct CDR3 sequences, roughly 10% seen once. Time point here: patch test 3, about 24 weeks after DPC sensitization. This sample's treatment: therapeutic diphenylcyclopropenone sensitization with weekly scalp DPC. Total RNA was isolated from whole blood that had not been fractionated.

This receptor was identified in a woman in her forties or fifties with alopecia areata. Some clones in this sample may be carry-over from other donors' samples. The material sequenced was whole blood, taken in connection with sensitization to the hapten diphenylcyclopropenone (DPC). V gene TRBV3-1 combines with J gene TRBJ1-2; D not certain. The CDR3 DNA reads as TGTGCCAGCAGCCAGGGCGCTAACTATGGCTACACCTTC. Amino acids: CASSQGANYGYTF.